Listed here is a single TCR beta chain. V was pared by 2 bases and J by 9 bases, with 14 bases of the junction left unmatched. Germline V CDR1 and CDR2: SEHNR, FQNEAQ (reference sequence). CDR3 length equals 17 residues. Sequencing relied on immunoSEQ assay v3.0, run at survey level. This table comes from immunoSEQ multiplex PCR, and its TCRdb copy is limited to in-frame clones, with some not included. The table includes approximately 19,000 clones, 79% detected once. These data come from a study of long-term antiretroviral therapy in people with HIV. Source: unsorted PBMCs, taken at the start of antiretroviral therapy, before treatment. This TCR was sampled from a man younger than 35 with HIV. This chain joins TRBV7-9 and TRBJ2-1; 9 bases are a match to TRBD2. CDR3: CASSLSISGSVDGEQFF. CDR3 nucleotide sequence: TGTGCCAGCAGCTTAAGTATTAGCGGGAGCGTCGATGGTGAGCAGTTCTTC.